This T cell receptor beta chain was captured by sequencing in a study of blood T cell repertoires in COVID-19. The assay was immunoSEQ multiplex PCR, and TCRdb's table has in-frame clones only and misses some. The profile shows about 250,000 clones, 85% to 90% of them singletons. V lost 5 bases to trimming and J lost 2 bases; unmatched junction nucleotides: 9. Germline lookup yields CDR1 MNHEY and CDR2 SMNVEV (reference sequence). This CDR3 has 16 amino acids. The chain employs TRBV27 and TRBJ1-5, with 7 nucleotides matching TRBD1. Sequenced sample: PBMCs or T cells enriched from blood (not recorded which). This clonotype was sampled from a man younger than 35 who had recovered from COVID-19. The CDR3 coding sequence is TGTGCCAGCAGTCCGGGACAGCCCCTAGGCAATCAGCCCCAGCATTTT. Translating it yields CASSPGQPLGNQPQHF.